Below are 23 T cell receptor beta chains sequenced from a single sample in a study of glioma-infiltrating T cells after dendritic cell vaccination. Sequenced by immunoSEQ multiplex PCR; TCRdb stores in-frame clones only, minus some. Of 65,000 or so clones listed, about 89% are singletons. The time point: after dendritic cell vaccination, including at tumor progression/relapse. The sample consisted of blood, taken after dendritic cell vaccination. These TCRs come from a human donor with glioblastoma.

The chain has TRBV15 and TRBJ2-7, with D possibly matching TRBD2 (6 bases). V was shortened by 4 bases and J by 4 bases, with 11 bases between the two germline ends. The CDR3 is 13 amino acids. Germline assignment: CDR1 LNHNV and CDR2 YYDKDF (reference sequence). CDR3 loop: CATSKSGTYEQYF. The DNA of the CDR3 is TGTGCCACCAGCAAATCCGGGACTTACGAGCAGTACTTC.

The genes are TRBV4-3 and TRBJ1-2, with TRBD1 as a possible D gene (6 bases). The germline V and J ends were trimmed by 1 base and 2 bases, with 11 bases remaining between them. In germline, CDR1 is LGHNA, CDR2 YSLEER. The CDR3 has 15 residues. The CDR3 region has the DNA TGCGCCAGCAGCCAAGGTTTGACAGGAAACTATGGCTACACCTTC. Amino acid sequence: CASSQGLTGNYGYTF.

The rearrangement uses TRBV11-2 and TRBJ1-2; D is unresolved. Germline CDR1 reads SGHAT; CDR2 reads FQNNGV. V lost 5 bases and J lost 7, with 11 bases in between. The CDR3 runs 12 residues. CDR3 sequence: CASSQLARGYTF. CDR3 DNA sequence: TGTGCCAGCAGCCAACTTGCCCGTGGCTACACCTTC. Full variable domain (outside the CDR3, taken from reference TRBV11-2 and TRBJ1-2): EAGVAQSPRYKIIEKRQSVAFWCNPISGHATLYWYQQILGQGPKLLIQFQNNGVVDDSQLPKDRFSAERLKGVDSTLKIQPAKLEDSAVYLCASSQLARGYTFGSGTRLTVV.

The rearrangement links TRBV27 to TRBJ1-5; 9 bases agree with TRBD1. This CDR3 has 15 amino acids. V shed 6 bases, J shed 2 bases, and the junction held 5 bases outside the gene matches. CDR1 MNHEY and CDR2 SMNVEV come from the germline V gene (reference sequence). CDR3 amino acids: CASRGGQGGNQPQHF. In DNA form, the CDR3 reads TGTGCCAGCAGGGGGGGACAGGGTGGCAATCAGCCCCAGCATTTT.

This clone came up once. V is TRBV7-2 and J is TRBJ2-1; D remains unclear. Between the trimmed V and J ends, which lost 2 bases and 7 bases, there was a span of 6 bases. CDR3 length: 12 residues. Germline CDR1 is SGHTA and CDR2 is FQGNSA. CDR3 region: CASSLMSNEQFF. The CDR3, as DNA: TGTGCCAGCAGCTTAATGTCAAATGAGCAGTTCTTC.

In nucleotides, the CDR3 is TGTGCCAGCAGTGTAGCAGGGGTTTCCGGCGAGCAGTACTTC. Encoded protein: CASSVAGVSGEQYF. The rearrangement joins TRBV6-1 to TRBJ2-5; weak D call: TRBD1 (6 bases). The J call could be wrong; TRBJ2-7 is a better fit for the DNA end. The CDR3 runs to 14 residues. CDR1 and CDR2 from the germline V gene are MNHNS and SASEGT.

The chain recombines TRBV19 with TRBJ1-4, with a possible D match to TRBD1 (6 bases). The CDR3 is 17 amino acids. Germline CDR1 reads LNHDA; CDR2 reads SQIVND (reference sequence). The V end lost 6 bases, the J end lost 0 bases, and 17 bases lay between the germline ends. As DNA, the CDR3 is TGTGCCAGTAGACCCGGTGGCAGGGGTACAACTAATGAAAAACTGTTTTTT. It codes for CASRPGGRGTTNEKLFF.

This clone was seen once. The chain's CDR3 is CASSLLAGTTDTQYF. CDR3 sequence (DNA): TGTGCCAGCAGCTTACTAGCGGGAACCACAGATACGCAGTATTTT. V and J are TRBV11-1 and TRBJ2-3, with TRBD2 matching over 9 bases. This CDR3 is 15 amino acids long. Germline V gene sequence: CDR1 SGHAT, CDR2 FQDESV (reference sequence). Germline trimming cut 2 bases from V and 2 bases from J; bases unmatched to any gene: 2.

The CDR3 protein is CASSPQPRGEQYF. The CDR3 coding sequence is TGTGCCAGCAGCCCCCAACCCCGAGGGGAGCAGTACTTC. The rearrangement links TRBV7-2 to TRBJ2-7, with D perhaps matching TRBD2 (5 bases). The V gene's germline CDR1 is SGHTA and CDR2 FQGNSA. Between the trimmed V and J ends, which lost 5 bases and 7 bases, there was a span of 15 bases. CDR3 length: 13 amino acids.

The CDR3 is CASSQDNRAGGPAGELFF. CDR3 in DNA: TGTGCCAGCAGCCAAGATAACAGAGCGGGGGGGCCCGCCGGGGAGCTGTTTTTT. This chain uses TRBV4-2 with TRBJ2-2; 10 nucleotides agree with TRBD2. Unmatched junction bases numbered 10, after V lost 0 bases and J lost 6 bases. Germline V gene lookup returns CDR1 LGHNA and CDR2 YNFKEQ. This CDR3 is 18 amino acids long.

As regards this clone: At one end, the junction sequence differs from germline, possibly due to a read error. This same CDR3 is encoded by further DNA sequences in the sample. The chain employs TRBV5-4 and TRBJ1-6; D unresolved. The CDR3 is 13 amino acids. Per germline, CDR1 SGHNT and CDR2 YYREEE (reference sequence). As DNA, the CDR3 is TGTGCCAGCAGTCGACACAATAATTCCCCCCTCCACTTT. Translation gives CASSRHNNSPLHF.

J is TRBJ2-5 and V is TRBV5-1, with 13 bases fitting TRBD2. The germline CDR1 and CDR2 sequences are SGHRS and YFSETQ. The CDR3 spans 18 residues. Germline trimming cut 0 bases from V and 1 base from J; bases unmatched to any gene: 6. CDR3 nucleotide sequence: TGCGCCAGCAGCTTGGGCCGACTAGCGGGGGGCCTCCAAGAGACCCAGTACTTC. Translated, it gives CASSLGRLAGGLQETQYF.

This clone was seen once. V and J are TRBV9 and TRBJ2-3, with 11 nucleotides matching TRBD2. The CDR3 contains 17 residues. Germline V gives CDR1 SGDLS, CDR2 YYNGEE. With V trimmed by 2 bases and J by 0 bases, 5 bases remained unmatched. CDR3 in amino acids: CASSVHGLAGSTDTQYF. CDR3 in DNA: TGTGCCAGCAGCGTCCATGGACTAGCGGGTAGCACAGATACGCAGTATTTT. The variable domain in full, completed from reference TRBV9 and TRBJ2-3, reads DSGVTQTPKHLITATGQRVTLRCSPRSGDLSVYWYQQSLDQGLQFLIQYYNGEERAKGNILERFSAQQFPDLHSELNLSSLELGDSALYFCASSVHGLAGSTDTQYFGPGTRLTVL.

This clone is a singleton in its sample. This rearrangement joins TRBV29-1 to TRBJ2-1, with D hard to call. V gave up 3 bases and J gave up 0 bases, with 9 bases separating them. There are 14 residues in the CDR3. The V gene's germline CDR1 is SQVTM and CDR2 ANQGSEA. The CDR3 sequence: CSVDRLSSYNEQFF. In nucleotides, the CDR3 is TGCAGCGTTGACAGGTTGAGCTCCTACAATGAGCAGTTCTTC.

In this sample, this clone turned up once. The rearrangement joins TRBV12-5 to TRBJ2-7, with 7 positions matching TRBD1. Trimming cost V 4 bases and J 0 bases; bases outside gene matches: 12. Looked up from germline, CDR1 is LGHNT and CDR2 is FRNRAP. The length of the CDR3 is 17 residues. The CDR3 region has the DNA TGTGCTAGTGGTTCGGCAGGGACAGCAAGGAGCTCCTACGAGCAGTACTTC. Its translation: CASGSAGTARSSYEQYF.

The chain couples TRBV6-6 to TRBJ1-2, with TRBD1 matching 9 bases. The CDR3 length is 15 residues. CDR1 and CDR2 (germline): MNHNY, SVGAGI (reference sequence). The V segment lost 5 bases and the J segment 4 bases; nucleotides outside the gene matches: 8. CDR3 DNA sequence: TGTGCCAGCAGTCACCGGGACAGGGACAGCTATGGCTACACCTTC. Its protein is CASSHRDRDSYGYTF.

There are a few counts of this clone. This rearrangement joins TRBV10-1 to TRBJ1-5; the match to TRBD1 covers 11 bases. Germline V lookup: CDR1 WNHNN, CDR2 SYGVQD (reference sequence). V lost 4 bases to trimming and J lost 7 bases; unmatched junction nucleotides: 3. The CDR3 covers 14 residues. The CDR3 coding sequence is TGCGCCAGCAGTGCAGGGGACAGGGGGCAGCCCCAGCATTTT. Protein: CASSAGDRGQPQHF.

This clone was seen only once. For the CDR3, the DNA is TGTGCCAGCTCACCAATCGGGACAGGGGTGGCAGATACGCAGTATTTT. It yields the protein CASSPIGTGVADTQYF. This chain connects TRBV18 to TRBJ2-3; 10 positions agree with TRBD1. V shed 2 bases and J 4 bases; nucleotides not matched to a gene: 6. CDR1 and CDR2 (germline): KGHSH, LQKENI. CDR3 size: 16 residues. Together with reference TRBV18 and TRBJ2-3, the CDR3 gives the full variable domain: NAGVMQNPRHLVRRRGQEARLRCSPMKGHSHVYWYRQLPEEGLKFMVYLQKENIIDESGMPKERFSAEFPKEGPSILRIQQVVRGDSAAYFCASSPIGTGVADTQYFGPGTRLTVL.

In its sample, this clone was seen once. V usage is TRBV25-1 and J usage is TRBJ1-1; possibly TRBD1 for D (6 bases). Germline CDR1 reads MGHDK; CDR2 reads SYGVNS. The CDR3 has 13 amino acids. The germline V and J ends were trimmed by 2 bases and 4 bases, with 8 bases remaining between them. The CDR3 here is CASSEGGGTEAFF. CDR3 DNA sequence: TGTGCCAGCAGTGAAGGGGGCGGCACTGAAGCTTTCTTT.

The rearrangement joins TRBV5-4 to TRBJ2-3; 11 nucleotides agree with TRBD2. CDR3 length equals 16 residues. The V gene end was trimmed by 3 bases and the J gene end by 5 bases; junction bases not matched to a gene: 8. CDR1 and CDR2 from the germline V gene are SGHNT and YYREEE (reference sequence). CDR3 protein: CASSSVAGGPGDTQYF. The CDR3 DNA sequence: TGTGCCAGCAGCTCTGTAGCGGGGGGGCCAGGAGATACGCAGTATTTT.

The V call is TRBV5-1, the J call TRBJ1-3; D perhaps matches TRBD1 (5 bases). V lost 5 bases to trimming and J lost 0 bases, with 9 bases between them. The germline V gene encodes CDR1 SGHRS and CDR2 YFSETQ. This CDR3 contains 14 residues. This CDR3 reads CASRAGLSGNTIYF. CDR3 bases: TGCGCCAGCAGGGCAGGGCTCTCTGGAAACACCATATATTTT.

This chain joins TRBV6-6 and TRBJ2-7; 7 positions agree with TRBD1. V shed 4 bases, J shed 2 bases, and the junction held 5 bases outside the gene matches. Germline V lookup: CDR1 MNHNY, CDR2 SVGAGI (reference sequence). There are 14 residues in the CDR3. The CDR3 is CASSFGQETYEQYF. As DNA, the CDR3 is TGTGCCAGCAGTTTCGGACAGGAGACCTACGAGCAGTACTTC.

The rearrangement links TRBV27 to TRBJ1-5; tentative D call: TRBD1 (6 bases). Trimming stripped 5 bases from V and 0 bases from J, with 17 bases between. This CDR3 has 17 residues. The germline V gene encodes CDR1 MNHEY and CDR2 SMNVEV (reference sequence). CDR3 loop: CASSPRRGPYSNQPQHF. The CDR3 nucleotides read TGTGCCAGCAGTCCACGCAGGGGACCCTATAGCAATCAGCCCCAGCATTTT.